These T cell receptor beta chains were read from a single sample in a study of CD8 T cells in Susac syndrome. TCRdb re-derived calls from the immunoSEQ multiplex PCR reads in MiXCR, one entry per CDR3 protein. The sample includes around 190,000 distinct CDR3 sequences, roughly 92% of them seen just once. The sample was CD4+ T cells from PBMCs. These receptors originate from a human donor in good health. The CDR3 runs from the conserved cysteine through the conserved F or W. The D gene is left open where the match is weak. Not all rows give a size; the values are once, few, many and, for expanded clones, a class.

J	D	V	size	DNA	CDR3
TRBJ2-5	TRBD1	TRBV7-2	-	TGTGCCAGCAGCCCGGGACAGGGAAGCCAAGAGACCCAGTACTTC	CASSPGQGSQETQYF
TRBJ1-1	-	TRBV7-8	few	TGTGCCAGCAGCGGTGAGGGAGGCACTGAAGCTTTCTTT	CASSGEGGTEAFF
TRBJ2-4	TRBD2	TRBV6-2/TRBV6-3	-	TGTGCCAGCAGACGCGGGGGAACTCAGTACTTC	CASRRGGTQYF
TRBJ2-1	TRBD2	TRBV7-2	-	TGTGCCAGCCAGCGGGGCAACCCCAATGAGCAGTTCTTC	CASQRGNPNEQFF
TRBJ2-1	-	TRBV19	-	TGTGCCAGTAGTCGGCGGGACGAGCAGTTCTTC	CASSRRDEQFF
TRBJ2-7	TRBD2	TRBV27	-	TGTGCCAGCAGTAAAGGAGGAGCGGGGGGCCGTTACGAGCAGTACTTC	CASSKGGAGGRYEQYF
TRBJ1-1	TRBD1	TRBV15	-	TGTGCCGACCACCGGAGGGGACAGGACTTTCTTCTAGCTTTCTTT	CADHRRGQDFLLAFF
TRBJ1-1	-	TRBV28	-	TGTGCCAGCCGTCTCCTCAGGGTTAAAACTGAAGCTTTCTTT	CASRLLRVKTEAFF
TRBJ2-5	-	TRBV9	-	TGTGCCAGCAGCTTAGGGACTTACCAAGAGACCCAGTACTTC	CASSLGTYQETQYF
TRBJ1-6	TRBD1	TRBV12-3/TRBV12-4	-	TGTGCCAGCAGCCAGGGGGCGAGGTCACCCCTCCACTTT	CASSQGARSPLHF
TRBJ1-2	-	TRBV6-6	-	TGTGCCAGCATGCGGGATGGGAGCTACACCTTC	CASMRDGSYTF
TRBJ2-5	-	TRBV5-1	-	TGCGCCAGCAGCTCGGCGAAAATGGGACTGGGACTTCAAGAGACCCAGTACTTC	CASSSAKMGLGLQETQYF
TRBJ1-4	-	TRBV7-9	once	TGTGCCAGCAGCTTAGTATCCGGACAAAAACTGTTTTTT	CASSLVSGQKLFF
TRBJ2-3	TRBD2	TRBV4-1	-	TGCGCCAGCAGCCAGATTGAACTAGCGGCCTGGGGAGATACGCAGTATTTT	CASSQIELAAWGDTQYF
TRBJ2-5	TRBD2	TRBV7-2	-	TGTGCCAGCAGCTTAGTGCCACGACTAGCGGGGATAGGGGGAGAGACCCAGTACTTC	CASSLVPRLAGIGGETQYF
TRBJ2-7	-	TRBV6-2/TRBV6-3	-	TGTGCCAGCAGTTACTTTGACAGTACCTACGAGCAGTACTTC	CASSYFDSTYEQYF
TRBJ2-7	TRBD1	TRBV7-9	-	TGTGCCAGCAGCGGAGAACCGGGACAGGGCCTTTACGAGCAGTACTTC	CASSGEPGQGLYEQYF
TRBJ1-1	TRBD1	TRBV6-5	-	TGTGCCAGCAGTTACTCGGGACAGGGACGTTTGGCCATGAACACTGAAGCTTTCTTT	CASSYSGQGRLAMNTEAFF
TRBJ1-1	-	TRBV6-1	-	TGTGCCAGCAGTGAAGCGCAAAAAGCTTTCTTT	CASSEAQKAFF
TRBJ2-6	-	TRBV15	-	TGTGCCACCAGCAGTGACAGTTCTGGGGCCAACGTCCTGACTTTC	CATSSDSSGANVLTF
TRBJ2-5	TRBD2	TRBV5-4	-	TGTGCCAGCAGCTCGAGCCCGGGGGGAGTGGAGACCCAGTACTTC	CASSSSPGGVETQYF
TRBJ2-5	TRBD1	TRBV3-1	-	TGTGCCAGCAGCCAATACGACAGGGCCCAAGAGACCCAGTACTTC	CASSQYDRAQETQYF
TRBJ1-2	TRBD1	TRBV5-4	-	TGTGCCAGCAGCCCCGGGGACAGGGGAGGGAACTATGGCTACACCTTC	CASSPGDRGGNYGYTF
TRBJ2-5	TRBD2	TRBV15	once	TGTGCCACCAGCAGGGGTCTGAGCGGGGGAAAAGAGACCCAGTACTTC	CATSRGLSGGKETQYF
TRBJ1-6	-	TRBV20-1	-	TGCAGTGCTTGGGCCTCTGCTAATTCACCCCTCCACTTT	CSAWASANSPLHF
TRBJ2-5	-	TRBV25-1	-	TGTGCCAGCAGCGGAAGGGGACACCAAGAGACCCAGTACTTC	CASSGRGHQETQYF
TRBJ1-2	-	TRBV6-1	once	TGTGCCAGCAGTCAGCAGGGAAACCTACCTGCGGGTGGCTACACCTTC	CASSQQGNLPAGGYTF
TRBJ1-3	-	TRBV2	-	TGTGCCAGCAGTGAGGAGGGAAGTACTGGAAACACCATATATTTT	CASSEEGSTGNTIYF
TRBJ2-5	TRBD1	TRBV6-5	-	TGTGCCAGCAAGACAGGGGTCGAGACCCAGTACTTC	CASKTGVETQYF
TRBJ1-1	-	TRBV9	-	TGTGCCAGCAGCGTATCATCCTCCAGGACTGAAGCTTTCTTT	CASSVSSSRTEAFF
TRBJ2-3	-	TRBV9	-	TGTGCCAGCAGCCCTTCTCCCACAGATACGCAGTATTTT	CASSPSPTDTQYF